The 6 T cell receptor beta chains in this list originate from one sample, sequenced in a study of T cells after yellow fever vaccination. TCRdb passed the 5' RACE reads through MiXCR, listing each CDR3 protein once. The table lists 450,000 to 600,000 distinct CDR3 sequences, about a sixth of them singletons, with 15% to 20% in the top ten. The sample in question was PBMCs, obtained 5 days after the first yellow fever vaccination. These receptors all come from a man between 18 and 35 years old who received the YFV17D yellow fever vaccine.

J is TRBJ1-4 and V is TRBV11-2, with a tentative D call TRBD1 (6 bases). The CDR3 is made up of 15 amino acids. CDR1 SGHAT and CDR2 FQNNGV come from the germline V gene. The ends were cut back, 3 bases at V and 6 bases at J, with 14 bases in the middle. The CDR3 sequence is CASSFTQGRDEKLFF. Written as DNA, the CDR3 is TGTGCCAGCAGCTTCACACAGGGCCGGGATGAAAAACTGTTTTTT.

This clonotype was found many times. The chain joins TRBV20-1 to TRBJ2-5; D is unresolved. Trimming cost V 3 bases and J 4 bases, with 18 bases left between them. The CDR3 spans 15 residues. Germline CDR1 is DFQATT and CDR2 is SNEGSKA (reference sequence). Here the CDR3 reads CSARAAGGVGETQYF. The CDR3 nucleotides are TGCAGTGCTAGGGCGGCCGGTGGGGTAGGAGAGACCCAGTACTTC.

The V and J genes are TRBV6-5 and TRBJ2-2; D is perhaps TRBD1 (5 bases). This CDR3 contains 16 residues. The V end lost 1 base, the J end lost 4 bases, and 13 bases lay between the germline ends. CDR1 and CDR2 from the germline V gene are MNHEY and SVGAGI. CDR3 coding DNA: TGTGCCAGCAGTTACTTGGCAGGGCTCGGCACCGGGGAGCTGTTTTTT. Its protein product is CASSYLAGLGTGELFF.

The V call is TRBV7-8, the J call TRBJ1-4; TRBD1 matches 7 bases. CDR1 is SGHVS and CDR2 is FQNEAQ in the germline V gene. CDR3 length equals 15 residues. The J segment lost 10 bases and the V segment lost 5 bases, leaving 13 bases of the junction unmatched. In nucleotides, the CDR3 is TGTGCCAGCAGCGTCCAGGGGGGTGGTCTTGGAAAACTGTTTTTT. It encodes CASSVQGGGLGKLFF. The variable domain in full, completed from reference TRBV7-8 and TRBJ1-4, reads GAGVSQSPRYKVAKRGQDVALRCDPISGHVSLFWYQQALGQGPEFLTYFQNEAQLDKSGLPSDRFFAERPEGSVSTLKIQRTQQEDSAVYLCASSVQGGGLGKLFFGSGTQLSVL.

This clonotype appeared a few times. The V and J genes are TRBV7-7 and TRBJ2-2; possibly TRBD1 or TRBD2 for D (6 bases each). Germline CDR1 reads SSHAT; CDR2 reads FNYEAQ (reference sequence). This CDR3 spans 13 amino acids. The V and J ends lost 5 bases and 5 bases respectively, with 9 bases between them. The CDR3 DNA reads as TGTGCCAGCAGCCAGGGGACTACCGGGGAGCTGTTTTTT. The encoded protein is CASSQGTTGELFF.

The rearrangement joins TRBV6-2 or TRBV6-3 to TRBJ2-7, with 15 bases fitting TRBD2. The CDR3 length is 18 residues. The V and J ends lost 7 bases and 0 bases, in that order; junction bases with no gene match: 10. Germline V gene lookup returns CDR1 MNHEY and CDR2 SVGEGT. Here the CDR3 DNA reads TGTGCCAGCACCCAGGGACTAGCGGGGGGTCCGAGCTCCTACGAGCAGTACGTC. Protein sequence: CASTQGLAGGPSSYEQYV.